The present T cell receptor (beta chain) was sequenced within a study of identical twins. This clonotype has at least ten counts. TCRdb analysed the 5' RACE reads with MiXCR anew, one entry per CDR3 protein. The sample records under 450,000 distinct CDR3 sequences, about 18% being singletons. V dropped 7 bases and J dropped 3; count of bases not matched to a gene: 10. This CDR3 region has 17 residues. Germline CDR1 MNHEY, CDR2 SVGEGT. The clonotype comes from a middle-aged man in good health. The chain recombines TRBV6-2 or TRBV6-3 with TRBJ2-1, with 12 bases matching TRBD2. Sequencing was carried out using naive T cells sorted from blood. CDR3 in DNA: TGTGCCAGCAATCCGGCTAGGACTAGCGGGAACTACAATGAGCAGTTCTTC. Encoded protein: CASNPARTSGNYNEQFF.